The table lists the clone carrying this TCR beta chain with a few counts. Antigen specificity is unknown. Germline-derived CDR1 and CDR2 are SGHRS and YFSETQ. V dropped 7 bases and J dropped 7; count of bases not matched to a gene: 8. CDR3 length: 14 amino acids. This entry comes from a study of T cells after yellow fever vaccination. Across the whole study: SMART-Seq v4 Ultra Low Input prepared libraries from low-cell fractions.

Whole-study findings and limits: Most clones from primary vaccination were detected again post-booster (around 95% CD4, 88% CD8).

By 5'RACE template switching, TCR cDNA was produced, with a universal primer site and UMIs added in the process. TCRdb passed the 5' RACE reads through MiXCR, listing each CDR3 protein once. The table records 200,000 to 250,000 distinct CDR3 sequences, about 3% of them present only once. The TCR was taken from a man between 18 and 29 years old who received the YFV17D yellow fever vaccine. Specimen: CD4+ T cells sorted from PBMCs, collected 10 days after the yellow fever booster vaccination. J is TRBJ2-6 and V is TRBV5-1, with 7 bases lining up with TRBD1. In DNA, the CDR3 is TGCGCCAGCGTACAGGGGACGGGCGCCAACGTCCTGACTTTC. This gives the protein CASVQGTGANVLTF.